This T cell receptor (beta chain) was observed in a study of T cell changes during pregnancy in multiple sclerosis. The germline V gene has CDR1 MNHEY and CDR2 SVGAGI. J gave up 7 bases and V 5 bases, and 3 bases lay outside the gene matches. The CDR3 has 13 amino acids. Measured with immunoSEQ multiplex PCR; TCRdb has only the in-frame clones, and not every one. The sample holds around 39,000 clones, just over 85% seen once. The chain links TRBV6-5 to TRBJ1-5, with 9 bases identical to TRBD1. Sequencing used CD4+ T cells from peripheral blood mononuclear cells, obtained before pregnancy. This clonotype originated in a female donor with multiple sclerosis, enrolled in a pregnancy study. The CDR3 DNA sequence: TGTGCCAGCAGTCGACAGGGGGGCCAGCCCCAGCATTTT. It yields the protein CASSRQGGQPQHF.